This T cell receptor (beta chain) was captured by sequencing in a study of vaccination and CD4 T cells after COVID-19. Cultured CD4+ T cell DNA was sequenced using the Oncomine TCR Beta short-read assay. TCRdb fed the PCR reads into MiXCR, producing one record per CDR3 protein. The sample includes 6,000 or so distinct CDR3 sequences, around 50% of them seen just once. Worth noting for this clonotype: As yet, its antigen is unknown.

Treatment reported: roughly 10-day PBMC culture with coronavirus spike peptide pools or control peptides (ViraFEST assay). Prior to the COVID-19 pandemic (2011-2018), the unexposed donor's CD4+ T cells were collected. Germline V gene sequence: CDR1 MDHEN, CDR2 SYDVKM. V lost 5 bases to trimming and J lost 4 bases; unmatched junction nucleotides: 7. CDR3 length equals 15 residues. The V call is TRBV28, the J call TRBJ2-1; TRBD2 agrees at 8 bases. The source of this sequence is a human donor in good health. What was sequenced was CD4+ T cells from blood, cultured in vitro. The CDR3 nucleotides read TGTGCCAGCAGTCCCCGACTAGCGTCATACAATGAGCAGTTCTTC. Protein: CASSPRLASYNEQFF.